Sequencing of this TCR beta chain was carried out in a study of blood T cell repertoires in COVID-19 (dated by TCRdb to about 2020). With respect to the entire study: Samples from collaborators originated in the United States, Italy and Spain and spanned both the acute and convalescent phases of COVID-19. HLA class I and class II types, where available, came from metadata supplied by the sample provider rather than from assay-based typing. The repertoires were made available in a free public database intended to serve as a resource for research on the immune response to SARS-CoV-2. Nearly every sample came with metadata listing a de-identified subject ID, COVID-19 status, age in years and sex. The samples were drawn from two sources: the first 160 participants of the ongoing ImmuneRACE study, and 1,000 to 1,500 subjects contributed by 6 global collaborators. Deeply sampled blood TCRbeta repertoires from subjects exposed to, actively infected with, or recovered from COVID-19 were included in the dataset. The prospective study material was composed of cDNA or gDNA derived from T cells, B-cell-depleted T cells, or PBMCs. The study at large found these results: The amount of clinical and demographic metadata varied by source and participant and was provided uncurated.

Of note for this clone: The specificity of this receptor is unknown. Base qualities were left out, and no much larger clone turns up one base away.

One collaborating source in Seattle enrolled patients while the patients were actively infected and followed the patients over time throughout the course of disease. Collaborating institutions collected whole blood in K2EDTA tubes following their own protocols. For TCRbeta analysis, collaborators shipped samples in one of three forms: frozen whole blood, isolated PBMCs, or DNA extracted from either of those sample types. The immunoSEQ Assay, a bias-controlled multiplex PCR, was used to amplify TCRbeta CDR3 regions from genomic DNA. As for the authors' bioinformatics: The number of nucleated cells in each sample was estimated from the amplification of reference gene primers within the assay. Sequence reads were collapsed and filtered to measure the absolute abundance of every unique TCRbeta CDR3 rearrangement. For each sample, productive Simpson clonality was calculated as the square root of Simpson's diversity index across productive rearrangements. TCRdb's version of the immuneACCESS table is confined to in-frame rearrangements and falls short of the full clone set. An unresolved V gene accounts for under half of the shortfall where checked; the remainder is of unknown origin. That table supplies the V and J calls and clone size; D and trimming were determined from the DNA. Recorded for this sample are 400,000 to 450,000 clones; about 90% of them occurred a single time. Roughly 0.76% of the sample is in the top ten clones.

The TCR originated in a man in his late teens or twenties with COVID-19, enrolled during active disease. The specimen was peripheral blood.

The DNA is as follows: TGTGCCAGCACTGGAAGGCCGGGTGGAGGACAGGGCTCATCACCCCTCCACTTT. It specifies CASTGRPGGGQGSSPLHF. This sequence uses TRBV7-2 and TRBJ1-6; 8 central bases correspond to TRBD1. Looking up the germline V gene yields CDR1 SGHTA and CDR2 FQGNSA. Trimming leaves V shorter by 7 bases and J shorter by 10 bases, with the junction holding 21 bases beyond the gene matches. Spanning cysteine to phenylalanine, the CDR3 consists of 18 amino acids. The kept DNA is CDR3 alone, 54 bases in frame from the first base.